The rows below give T cell receptor beta chains drawn from one sample of a study of shared clonotypes between healthy human individuals. Sequenced by immunoSEQ multiplex PCR; TCRdb stores in-frame clones only, minus some. The sample contains about 92,000 clones, around 43% of which appear only once. Source material: PBMCs. Receptor source: a woman between 40 and 55 years old in good health. Some clones in this sample may be carry-over from other donors' samples. Each CDR3 is given with its conserved first and last residue. The D gene is left open where the match is weak. Clone size is given for some rows only: seen once, a few or many times, or a class if the clone is expanded.

J	size	D	V	CDR3	DNA
TRBJ1-4	.	.	TRBV6-5	CASRMGPPEGLFF	TGTGCCAGCAGGATGGGGCCTCCTGAAGGACTGTTTTTT
TRBJ2-5	.	TRBD2	TRBV30	CASTPSGWYQETQYF	TGTGCCAGTACCCCTAGCGGCTGGTACCAAGAGACCCAGTACTTC
TRBJ2-7	.	TRBD1	TRBV13	CASSLSGQGGDEQYF	TGTGCCAGCAGCCTCTCGGGACAGGGAGGCGACGAGCAGTACTTC
TRBJ1-2	large	.	TRBV30	CAWSVGPSFYGYTF	TGTGCCTGGAGTGTCGGGCCTTCCTTCTATGGCTACACCTTC
TRBJ2-7	.	TRBD2	TRBV7-2	CASSRPGLAGERYEQYF	TGTGCCAGCAGCCGCCCGGGACTAGCGGGAGAACGGTACGAGCAGTACTTC
TRBJ2-3	many	TRBD2	TRBV27	CASTTSGRAPDTQYF	TGTGCCAGCACAACTAGCGGGAGGGCCCCAGATACGCAGTATTTT
TRBJ2-7	.	.	TRBV27	CASRYDRTSYEQYF	TGTGCCAGCAGGTACGACAGGACCTCCTACGAGCAGTACTTC
TRBJ1-4	.	.	TRBV25-1	CASSEVPNEKLFF	TGTGCCAGCAGTGAAGTCCCTAATGAAAAACTGTTTTTT
TRBJ2-7	many	.	TRBV30	CAWIGRNQYEQYF	TGTGCCTGGATTGGCCGGAATCAATACGAGCAGTACTTC
TRBJ2-7	few	TRBD1	TRBV27	CATRQGYWDEQYF	TGTGCCACCAGACAGGGTTATTGGGACGAGCAGTACTTC
TRBJ1-1	.	.	TRBV4-2	CASSQDKRNTEAFF	TGTGCCAGCAGCCAAGATAAGAGGAACACTGAAGCTTTCTTT
TRBJ2-7	few	.	TRBV2	CATRDQTYEQYF	TGTGCCACCCGGGACCAGACCTACGAGCAGTACTTC
TRBJ2-6	.	.	TRBV6-1	CASSTTSSGANVLTF	TGTGCCAGCAGTACAACTAGCTCTGGGGCCAACGTCCTGACTTTC
TRBJ2-2	.	.	TRBV27	CATTPEDPSTGELFF	TGTGCCACCACCCCAGAGGATCCTTCCACCGGGGAGCTGTTTTTT
TRBJ1-4	.	.	TRBV29-1	CSVLGRGTNEKLFF	TGCAGCGTTCTCGGGAGGGGAACTAATGAAAAACTGTTTTTT
TRBJ2-7	few	TRBD1	TRBV2	CASREDRAYEQYF	TGTGCCAGCAGGGAGGACAGGGCCTACGAGCAGTACTTC
TRBJ1-5	.	.	TRBV30	CAWTPGGYSNQPQHF	TGTGCCTGGACCCCGGGGGGGTATAGCAATCAGCCCCAGCATTTT
TRBJ2-5	.	.	TRBV7-7	CASSLGPNEGETQYF	TGTGCCAGCAGCTTGGGACCCAACGAGGGGGAGACCCAGTACTTC